These 6 T cell receptor beta chains were sequenced from one sample in a study of blood T cell repertoires in COVID-19. The assay was immunoSEQ multiplex PCR, and TCRdb's table has in-frame clones only and misses some. Counted here are some 250,000 clones, around 90% occurring once; the ten biggest clones make up roughly 0.8%. The sample taken for sequencing was peripheral blood. The origin of the receptors is a woman aged 25 to 39 with acute or convalescent COVID-19.

This sequence joins TRBV6-1 and TRBJ2-3, with D perhaps matching TRBD2 (6 bases). CDR3 size: 19 residues. Germline-derived CDR1 and CDR2 are MNHNS and SASEGT. Trimming removed 0 bases at V and 0 bases at J, with 19 bases between. CDR3 sequence (DNA): TGTGCCAGCAGTGAAGCAGAGGCAGGGAGGAGTCCTAGCACAGATACGCAGTATTTT. It specifies CASSEAEAGRSPSTDTQYF.

V is TRBV2 and J is TRBJ2-7, with 9 nucleotides matching TRBD2. The trim removed 6 bases at V and 6 bases at J, leaving 3 bases unmatched. This CDR3 has 12 residues. Germline V CDR1 and CDR2: SNHLY, FYNNEI. CDR3 nucleotides: TGTGCCAGCAGCCAAGCGGGAGGCGAGCAGTACTTC. It specifies CASSQAGGEQYF.

The DNA for the CDR3 is TGTGCCAGTAGTAAAAGGTCGGGTTTTGCGAACACCGGGGAGCTGTTTTTT. It specifies CASSKRSGFANTGELFF. The chain couples TRBV19 to TRBJ2-2, with D unresolved. V lost 4 bases and J 0 bases, leaving 15 bases between the germline ends. Per the germline V gene, CDR1 is LNHDA and CDR2 is SQIVND (reference sequence). This CDR3 contains 17 residues.

Points on this clone: The sample has other DNA sequences that encode this CDR3 too. The chain has TRBV4-3 and TRBJ2-7, with 13 bases identical to TRBD2. Germline V gene lookup returns CDR1 LGHNA and CDR2 YSLEER. The V gene end was trimmed by 1 base and the J gene end by 3 bases; junction bases not matched to a gene: 0. The CDR3 sequence is 15 residues long. Here the CDR3 reads CASSQGLAGGYEQYF. The CDR3 DNA sequence: TGCGCCAGCAGCCAAGGACTAGCGGGAGGCTACGAGCAGTACTTC.

This chain links TRBV7-9 with TRBJ2-1, with 9 bases lining up with TRBD2. This CDR3 has 15 residues. Germline loops: CDR1 SEHNR, CDR2 FQNEAQ (reference sequence). With 4 bases clipped from V and 4 bases from J, the junction kept 5 bases outside the gene matches. CDR3 region: CASSSQLAGYNEQFF. The CDR3 region has the DNA TGTGCCAGCAGCTCCCAGCTAGCGGGGTACAATGAGCAGTTCTTC.

The rearrangement links TRBV2 to TRBJ2-1, with 9 bases that match TRBD1. The CDR3 covers 14 residues. The V segment lost 10 bases and the J segment 1 base; nucleotides outside the gene matches: 5. CDR1 and CDR2 from the germline V gene are SNHLY and FYNNEI. The CDR3: CATSGTGSYNEQFF. DNA of the CDR3: TGTGCCACATCCGGGACAGGGTCCTACAATGAGCAGTTCTTC.